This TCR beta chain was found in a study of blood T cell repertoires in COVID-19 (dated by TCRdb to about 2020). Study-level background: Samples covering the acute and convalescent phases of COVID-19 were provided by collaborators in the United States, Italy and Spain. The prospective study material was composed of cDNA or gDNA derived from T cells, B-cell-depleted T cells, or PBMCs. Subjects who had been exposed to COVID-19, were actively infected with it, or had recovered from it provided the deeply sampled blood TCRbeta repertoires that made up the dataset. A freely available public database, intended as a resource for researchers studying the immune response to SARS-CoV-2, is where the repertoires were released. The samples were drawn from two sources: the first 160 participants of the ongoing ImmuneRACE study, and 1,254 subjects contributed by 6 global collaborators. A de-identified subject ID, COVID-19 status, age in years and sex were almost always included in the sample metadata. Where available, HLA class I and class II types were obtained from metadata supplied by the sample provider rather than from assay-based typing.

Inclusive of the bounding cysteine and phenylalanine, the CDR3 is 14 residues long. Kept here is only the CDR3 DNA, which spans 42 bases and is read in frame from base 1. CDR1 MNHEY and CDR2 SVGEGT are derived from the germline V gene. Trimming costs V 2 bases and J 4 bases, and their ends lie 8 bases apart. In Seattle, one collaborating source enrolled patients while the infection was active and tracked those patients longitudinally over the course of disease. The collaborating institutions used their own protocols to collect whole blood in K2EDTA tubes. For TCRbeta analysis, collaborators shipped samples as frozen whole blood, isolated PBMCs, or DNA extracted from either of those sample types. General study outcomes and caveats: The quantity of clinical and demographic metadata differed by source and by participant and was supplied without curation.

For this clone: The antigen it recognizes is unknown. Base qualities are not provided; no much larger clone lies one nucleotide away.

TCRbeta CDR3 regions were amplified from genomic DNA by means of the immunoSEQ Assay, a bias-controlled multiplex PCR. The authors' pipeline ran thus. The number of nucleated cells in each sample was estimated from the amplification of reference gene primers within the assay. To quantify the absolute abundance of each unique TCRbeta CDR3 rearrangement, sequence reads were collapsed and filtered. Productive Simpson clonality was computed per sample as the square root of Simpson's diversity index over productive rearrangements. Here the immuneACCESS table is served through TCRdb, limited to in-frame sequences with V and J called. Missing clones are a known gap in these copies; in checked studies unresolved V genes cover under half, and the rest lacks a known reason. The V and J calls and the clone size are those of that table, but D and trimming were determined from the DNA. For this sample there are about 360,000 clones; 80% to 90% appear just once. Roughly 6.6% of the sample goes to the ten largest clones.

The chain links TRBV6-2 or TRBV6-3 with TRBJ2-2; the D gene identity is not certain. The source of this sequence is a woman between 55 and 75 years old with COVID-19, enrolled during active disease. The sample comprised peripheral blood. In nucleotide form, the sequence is TGTGCCAGCAGTTACCTTGACATCACCGGGGAGCTGTTTTTT. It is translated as CASSYLDITGELFF.